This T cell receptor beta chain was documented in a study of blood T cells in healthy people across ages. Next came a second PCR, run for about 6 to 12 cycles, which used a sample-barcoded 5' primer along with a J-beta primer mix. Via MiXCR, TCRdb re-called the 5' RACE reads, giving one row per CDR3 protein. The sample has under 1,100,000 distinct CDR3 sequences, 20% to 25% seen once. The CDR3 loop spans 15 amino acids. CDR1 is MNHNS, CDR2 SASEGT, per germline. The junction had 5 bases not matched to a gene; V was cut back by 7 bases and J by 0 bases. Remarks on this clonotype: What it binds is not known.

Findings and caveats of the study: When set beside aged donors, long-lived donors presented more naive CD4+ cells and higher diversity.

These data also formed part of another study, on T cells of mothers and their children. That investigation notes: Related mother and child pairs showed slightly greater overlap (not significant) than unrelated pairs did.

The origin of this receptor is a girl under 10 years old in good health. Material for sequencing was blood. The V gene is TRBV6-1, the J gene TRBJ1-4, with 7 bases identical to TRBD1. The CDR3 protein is CASTWTGATNEKLFF. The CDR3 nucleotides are TGTGCCAGCACTTGGACAGGAGCAACTAATGAAAAACTGTTTTTT.